This entry concerns a single TCR beta chain. The antigen is not known. The data are from a study of OX40 agonist ivuxolimab in advanced cancers. Regarding the study as a whole: At 0.1 to 3.0 mg/kg, clonal expansion of CD4+ and CD8+ blood T cells had occurred by week 6.

The CDR3 sequence is 17 residues long. The V gene end was trimmed by 3 bases and the J gene end by 0 bases; junction bases not matched to a gene: 11. Germline values: CDR1 SGHVS, CDR2 FQNEAQ. Profiling relied on immunoSEQ multiplex PCR, and the TCRdb table lists in-frame clones only, not all of them. Of more than 55,000 clones listed, around nine tenths are singletons. This sequence was found in an adult with an advanced solid tumor such as melanoma, head and neck, liver or kidney cancer. This sequence joins TRBV7-8 and TRBJ2-7; TRBD1 matches at 7 bases. The material was CD4+ or CD8+ T cells sorted from blood, obtained in a trial of the OX40 agonist ivuxolimab. The CDR3 region has the DNA TGTGCCAGCAGCTTTTTCGAGGGGGCCTACAGCTCCTACGAGCAGTACTTC. Encoded protein: CASSFFEGAYSSYEQYF.